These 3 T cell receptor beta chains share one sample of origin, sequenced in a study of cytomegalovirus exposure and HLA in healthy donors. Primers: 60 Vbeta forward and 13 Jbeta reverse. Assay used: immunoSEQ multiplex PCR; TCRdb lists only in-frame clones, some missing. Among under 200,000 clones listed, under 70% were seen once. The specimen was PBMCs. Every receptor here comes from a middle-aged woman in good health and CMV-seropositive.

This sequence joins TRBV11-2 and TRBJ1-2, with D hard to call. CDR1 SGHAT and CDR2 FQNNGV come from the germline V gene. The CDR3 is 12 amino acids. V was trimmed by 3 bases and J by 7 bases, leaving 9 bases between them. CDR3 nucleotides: TGTGCCAGCAGCTTGGCAGCGGGTGGCTACACCTTC. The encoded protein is CASSLAAGGYTF.

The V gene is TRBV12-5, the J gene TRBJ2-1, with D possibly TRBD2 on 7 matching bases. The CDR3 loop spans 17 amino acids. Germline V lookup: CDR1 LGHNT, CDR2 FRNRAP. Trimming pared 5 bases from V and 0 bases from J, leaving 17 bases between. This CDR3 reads CASGLPWGGASYNEQFF. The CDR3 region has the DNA TGTGCTAGTGGTCTCCCTTGGGGGGGCGCCTCCTACAATGAGCAGTTCTTC.

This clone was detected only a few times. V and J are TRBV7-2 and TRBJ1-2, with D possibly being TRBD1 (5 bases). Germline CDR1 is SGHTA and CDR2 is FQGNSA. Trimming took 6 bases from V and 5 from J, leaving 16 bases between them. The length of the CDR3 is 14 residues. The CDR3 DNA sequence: TGTGCCAGCAGTCCGGGGGTCGCGAGGTATGGCTACACCTTC. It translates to CASSPGVARYGYTF.